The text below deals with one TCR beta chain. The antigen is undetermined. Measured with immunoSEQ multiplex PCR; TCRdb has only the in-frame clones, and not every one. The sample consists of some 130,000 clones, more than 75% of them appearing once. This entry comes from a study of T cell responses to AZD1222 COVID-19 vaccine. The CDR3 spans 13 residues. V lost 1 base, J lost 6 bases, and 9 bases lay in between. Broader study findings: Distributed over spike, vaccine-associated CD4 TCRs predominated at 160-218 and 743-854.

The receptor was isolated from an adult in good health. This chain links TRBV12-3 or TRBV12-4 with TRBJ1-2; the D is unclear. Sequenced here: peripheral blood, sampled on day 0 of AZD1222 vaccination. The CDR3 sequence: CASSLGAFDGYTF. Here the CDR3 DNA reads TGTGCCAGCAGTTTAGGGGCTTTCGATGGCTACACCTTC.